The 14 T cell receptor beta chains listed next were all sequenced from one sample in a study of T cell changes during pregnancy in multiple sclerosis. Assay used: immunoSEQ multiplex PCR; TCRdb lists only in-frame clones, some missing. There are some 17,000 clones in the sample; approximately 84% occur only once, and over 15% lies in the top ten. The specimen was CD8+ T cells from peripheral blood mononuclear cells, collected in the third trimester of pregnancy. These receptors were taken from a female donor in good health, enrolled as a control in a pregnancy study.

The CDR3 DNA reads as TGTGCCAGCAGTCCGCGACAGGGACCCTCCTACGAGCAGTACTTC. It is translated as CASSPRQGPSYEQYF. This chain connects TRBV6-5 to TRBJ2-7; TRBD1 matches at 7 bases. V lost 5 bases and J lost 0; bases outside the gene matches: 7. Germline loops: CDR1 MNHEY, CDR2 SVGAGI. This CDR3 has 15 residues.

This chain joins TRBV10-2 and TRBJ1-1; 7 nucleotides agree with TRBD1. Germline V gives CDR1 WSHSY, CDR2 SAAADI. V was clipped by 1 base and J by 5 bases; unmatched bases: 7. The CDR3 has 15 amino acids. CDR3 nucleotide sequence: TGCGCCAGCAGTGAGTACGAGGGGGCACGTACTGAAGCTTTCTTT. Its protein is CASSEYEGARTEAFF.

This chain connects TRBV10-2 to TRBJ2-7, with a tentative D call TRBD1 (5 bases). Germline assignment: CDR1 WSHSY and CDR2 SAAADI. This CDR3 region has 14 residues. The V end was cut by 6 bases, the J end by 7 bases, with 19 bases between. Here the CDR3 DNA reads TGCGCCAGCAGCGTTAACCCCAGGGTTGAGGAGCAGTACTTC. It specifies CASSVNPRVEEQYF.

This clone turned up a few times. This chain connects TRBV6-4 to TRBJ1-2; 10 nucleotides line up with TRBD1. Germline values: CDR1 MRHNA, CDR2 SNTAGT. The CDR3 spans 15 residues. V lost 6 bases to trimming and J lost 7 bases; unmatched junction nucleotides: 11. The CDR3 region is CASRAGTGESGGYTF. CDR3 nucleotides: TGTGCCAGCAGGGCAGGGACAGGGGAGTCTGGTGGCTACACCTTC.

The chain carries TRBV6-5 and TRBJ1-1; D uncertain. This CDR3 is built from 14 residues. Germline lookup yields CDR1 MNHEY and CDR2 SVGAGI. The V gene lost 5 bases and the J gene lost 2 bases, with 12 bases spanning the gap. CDR3 protein: CASSHHTSNTEAFF. In DNA form, the CDR3 reads TGTGCCAGCAGTCACCATACAAGTAACACTGAAGCTTTCTTT.

The rearrangement uses TRBV7-9 and TRBJ1-1; D uncertain. Germline V gives CDR1 SEHNR, CDR2 FQNEAQ (reference sequence). Deletions cut 5 bases from V and 1 base from J, with 8 bases between. This CDR3 has 13 amino acids. CDR3 protein: CASSPPGNTEAFF. Here the CDR3 DNA reads TGTGCCAGCAGCCCCCCCGGGAACACTGAAGCTTTCTTT.

This clone was seen just once. This chain's CDR3 is CASSPRAGGYNEQFF. The CDR3 nucleotides read TGTGCCAGCAGTCCGAGAGCGGGGGGATACAATGAGCAGTTCTTC. The rearrangement links TRBV27 to TRBJ2-1; 9 bases agree with TRBD2. The CDR3 loop spans 15 amino acids. The V gene's germline CDR1 is MNHEY and CDR2 SMNVEV (reference sequence). Losses at the gene ends were 5 bases for V and 4 bases for J; bases not matched to a gene: 6.

This chain links TRBV6-5 with TRBJ2-7, with D perhaps matching TRBD2 (6 bases). Trimming removed 5 bases from V and 4 bases from J, with 15 bases in between. The CDR3 contains 14 residues. Germline CDR1 and CDR2: MNHEY and SVGAGI. CDR3 in amino acids: CASSKLARVYEQYF. In DNA form, the CDR3 reads TGTGCCAGCAGTAAACTAGCACGAGTTTACGAGCAGTACTTC.

This chain links TRBV6-1 with TRBJ1-1; D is perhaps TRBD1 (6 bases). V was trimmed by 3 bases and J by 0 bases, leaving 11 bases between them. This CDR3 region has 15 residues. Germline V gene sequence: CDR1 MNHNS, CDR2 SASEGT. The CDR3 coding sequence is TGTGCCAGCAGTGATTGGGACATGATGAACACTGAAGCTTTCTTT. Translation gives CASSDWDMMNTEAFF.

This clone was seen a single time. The chain carries TRBV19 and TRBJ2-1; 7 bases map to TRBD2. This CDR3 region has 20 residues. CDR1 is LNHDA, CDR2 SQIVND, per germline (reference sequence). V lost 0 bases and J lost 0; bases outside the gene matches: 14. The CDR3 sequence: CASSIDFGGLADSSYNEQFF. The CDR3 DNA sequence: TGTGCCAGTAGTATAGATTTTGGTGGGCTAGCGGATAGCTCCTACAATGAGCAGTTCTTC. Combining the CDR3 with reference TRBV19 and TRBJ2-1 gives the whole variable domain DGGITQSPKYLFRKEGQNVTLSCEQNLNHDAMYWYRQDPGQGLRLIYYSQIVNDFQKGDIAEGYSVSREKKESFPLTVTSAQKNPTAFYLCASSIDFGGLADSSYNEQFFGPGTRLTVL.

This chain links TRBV4-3 with TRBJ2-1; D unclear. Looked up from germline, CDR1 is LGHNA and CDR2 is YSLEER. The CDR3 is 17 amino acids. Trimming shortened V by 4 bases and J by 0 bases, and 16 bases separated the two germline ends. CDR3 amino acids: CASSPWHGESSYNEQFF. CDR3 coding DNA: TGCGCCAGCAGCCCGTGGCATGGAGAAAGCTCCTACAATGAGCAGTTCTTC.

The V gene is TRBV5-6, the J gene TRBJ1-1; D gene unclear. V was clipped by 2 bases and J by 6 bases, with 5 bases between them. In germline, CDR1 is SGHDT, CDR2 YYEEEE. CDR3 size: 11 residues. CDR3 sequence reads: CASSFGAEAFF. The CDR3 DNA is TGTGCCAGCAGCTTCGGGGCTGAAGCTTTCTTT.

This chain connects TRBV6-5 to TRBJ1-4; D gene ambiguous. This CDR3 is built from 14 residues. CDR1 is MNHEY and CDR2 is SVGAGI in the germline V gene. With 6 bases removed from V and 12 bases from J, the gap between germline ends came to 20 bases. CDR3 coding DNA: TGTGCCAGCAGCTCCCTCCCCCCCGGGAAGGAACTGTTTTTT. It specifies CASSSLPPGKELFF.

CDR3 protein: CASSQAAGARTEAFF. The CDR3, as DNA: TGTGCCAGCAGCCAAGCGGCGGGGGCAAGGACTGAAGCTTTCTTT. The chain has TRBV14 and TRBJ1-1; TRBD1 might be the D (6 bases). V gave up 1 base and J gave up 5 bases, with 14 bases separating them. The CDR3 contains 15 residues. Germline-derived CDR1 and CDR2 are SGHDN and FVKESK. The full variable domain, completed using reference TRBV14 and TRBJ1-1, is EAGVTQFPSHSVIEKGQTVTLRCDPISGHDNLYWYRRVMGKEIKFLLHFVKESKQDESGMPNNRFLAERTGGTYSTLKVQPAELEDSGVYFCASSQAAGARTEAFFGQGTRLTVV.